The 9 T cell receptor beta chains below were found in one sample sequenced in a study of T cells after yellow fever vaccination. TCRdb passed the 5' RACE reads through MiXCR, listing each CDR3 protein once. This table holds approximately 250,000 distinct CDR3 sequences, 3.6% found once. The sample was PBMCs, taken 15 days after the yellow fever booster vaccination. The receptor set was obtained from a man between 18 and 29 years old who received the YFV17D yellow fever vaccine.

This clonotype was observed at least ten times. The V gene is TRBV3-1, the J gene TRBJ2-1; no clear D gene. V was trimmed by 7 bases and J by 9 bases, leaving 10 bases between them. CDR1 and CDR2 (germline): LGHDT, YNNKEL (reference sequence). This CDR3 contains 11 residues. The CDR3, as DNA: TGTGCCAGCACAACTTCAGGTGAGCAGTTCTTC. Translated, it gives CASTTSGEQFF.

This clonotype was counted many times. The V and J genes are TRBV5-1 and TRBJ2-1; D call uncertain. Trimming took 0 bases from V and 5 from J, leaving 9 bases between them. Looked up from germline, CDR1 is SGHRS and CDR2 is YFSETQ. This CDR3 region has 14 residues. CDR3 DNA sequence: TGCGCCAGCAGCTTGGAGCCTGGAGACAATGAGCAGTTCTTC. Translation gives CASSLEPGDNEQFF.

This clonotype was observed at least ten times. V gene TRBV29-1 combines with J gene TRBJ2-3; no firm D call. Between the trimmed V and J ends, which lost 3 bases and 0 bases, there was a span of 10 bases. From germline, CDR1 is SQVTM and CDR2 ANQGSEA. The CDR3 is 14 amino acids. The CDR3 sequence is CSVDGQASTDTQYF. The CDR3 DNA is TGCAGCGTTGACGGTCAGGCTAGCACAGATACGCAGTATTTT.

This clonotype was counted ten times or more. J is TRBJ1-1 and V is TRBV5-4, with TRBD1 identical over 11 bases. The CDR3 has 14 amino acids. The V segment lost 3 bases and the J segment 4 bases; nucleotides outside the gene matches: 2. The germline V gene has CDR1 SGHNT and CDR2 YYREEE (reference sequence). The CDR3 reads CASSWGTGGTEAFF. The CDR3, as DNA: TGTGCCAGCAGCTGGGGGACAGGGGGCACTGAAGCTTTCTTT.

In this sample, this clonotype turned up many times. V usage is TRBV4-1 and J usage is TRBJ2-2; D perhaps matches TRBD1 (5 bases). Trimming shortened V by 0 bases and J by 2 bases, and 16 bases separated the two germline ends. Germline values: CDR1 MGHRA, CDR2 YSYEKL. The CDR3 totals 18 residues. The CDR3 coding sequence is TGCGCCAGCAGCCAAGAACCCACCGGACACGGAAACACCGGGGAGCTGTTTTTT. As protein: CASSQEPTGHGNTGELFF.

The V gene is TRBV19, the J gene TRBJ2-3, with D hard to call. The CDR3 length is 19 residues. Trimming stripped 0 bases from V and 2 bases from J, with 21 bases between. Germline CDR1 is LNHDA and CDR2 is SQIVND (reference sequence). CDR3 DNA sequence: TGTGCCAGTAGTATAGATCGCGCGTCCCAAGGAGAGGTCACAGATACGCAGTATTTT. As protein: CASSIDRASQGEVTDTQYF.

This clonotype was detected many times. The chain carries TRBV7-9 and TRBJ1-1, with TRBD1 matching over 8 bases. The CDR3 sequence is 16 residues long. CDR1 is SEHNR, CDR2 FQNEAQ, per germline (reference sequence). With V trimmed by 5 bases and J by 1 base, 9 bases remained unmatched. This CDR3 reads CASSPGTGWENTEAFF. As DNA, the CDR3 is TGTGCCAGCAGCCCTGGGACAGGCTGGGAGAACACTGAAGCTTTCTTT.

The table lists this clonotype with many counts. This chain connects TRBV6-4 to TRBJ1-5, with D unresolved. The CDR3 is 13 amino acids. CDR1 MRHNA and CDR2 SNTAGT come from the germline V gene. The V end was cut by 4 bases, the J end by 3 bases, with 7 bases between. CDR3 nucleotides: TGTGCCAGCAGTGTACAGTTCAATCAGCCCCAGCATTTT. Translating it yields CASSVQFNQPQHF.

This clonotype was counted ten times or more. One junction end disagrees with the germline gene, perhaps due to a read error. V and J are TRBV7-7 and TRBJ2-2; 9 positions match TRBD1. The CDR3 sequence is 18 residues long. Germline V CDR1 and CDR2: SSHAT, FNYEAQ (reference sequence). CDR3 DNA sequence: TGTGCTAGCAGCTTACACAGGGGGCTGGTCACGAACACCGGGGAGCTGTTTTTT. Its translation: CASSLHRGLVTNTGELFF.